This TCR beta chain is drawn from a study of shared clonotypes between healthy human individuals. Every immunoSEQ plate was one replicate of a subset's evenly spread DNA. The sequencing of unsorted PBMC DNA took place on ten immunoSEQ deep assay plates. The data were produced by immunoSEQ multiplex PCR, yet TCRdb's version contains in-frame clones alone and is incomplete. The repertoire includes roughly 500,000 clones, around 75% of them detected once, and roughly 13% sits in the top ten. The CDR3 totals 16 residues. Germline CDR1 and CDR2: KGHSH and LQKENI. Trimming stripped 6 bases from V and 5 bases from J, with 20 bases between. There were only Caucasian adults among the donors, and all lived in Nashville, Tennessee. Unsorted material relied on roughly 86 million PBMCs as the source of genomic DNA. This clone was observed a handful of times.

The rearrangement joins TRBV18 to TRBJ1-5, with a tentative D call TRBD1 (5 bases). Sequences were obtained from PBMCs. This receptor was identified in a woman aged 40-49 years in good health. Some clones in this sample may be carry-over from other donors' samples. This chain's CDR3 is CASSSGGVRGDQPQHF. For the CDR3, the DNA is TGTGCCAGCTCCTCGGGAGGCGTACGGGGCGATCAGCCCCAGCATTTT.